The 8 T cell receptor beta chains presented below share a single source sample, sequenced in a study of T cell responses to AZD1222 COVID-19 vaccine. TCRdb keeps only in-frame clones here, not all; method: immunoSEQ multiplex PCR. The table includes some 180,000 clones, around nine tenths detected once. This specimen was peripheral blood, taken 28 days after the second AZD1222 dose. These receptors came from an adult who received the AZD1222 COVID-19 vaccine.

V is TRBV10-1 and J is TRBJ2-5; possibly TRBD2 for D (5 bases). This CDR3 has 13 amino acids. Germline CDR1 reads WNHNN; CDR2 reads SYGVQD (reference sequence). The germline V and J ends were trimmed by 4 bases and 1 base, with 7 bases remaining between them. CDR3: CASSGGLQETQYF. DNA for the CDR3: TGCGCCAGCAGTGGAGGGCTCCAAGAGACCCAGTACTTC.

This chain joins TRBV28 and TRBJ1-2; 7 bases are a match to TRBD1. This CDR3 comprises 16 residues. Germline loops: CDR1 MDHEN, CDR2 SYDVKM. The V segment lost 4 bases and the J segment 3 bases; nucleotides outside the gene matches: 11. The CDR3 DNA reads TGTGCCAGCAGTTCCGGGACAGTGCCCAGGTACTATGGCTACACCTTC. It specifies CASSSGTVPRYYGYTF.

This sequence joins TRBV7-9 and TRBJ1-1; no definite D call. V was trimmed by 3 bases and J by 4 bases, leaving 9 bases between them. This CDR3 has 13 amino acids. CDR1 is SEHNR, CDR2 FQNEAQ, per germline (reference sequence). CDR3 DNA: TGTGCCAGCAGCTTCCGAGTGAGCACTGAAGCTTTCTTT. Its protein product is CASSFRVSTEAFF.

J is TRBJ1-1 and V is TRBV4-1; no firm D call. The V end was cut by 1 base, the J end by 9 bases, with 12 bases between. Germline CDR1 is MGHRA and CDR2 is YSYEKL. The CDR3 is 13 amino acids. Here the CDR3 DNA reads TGCGCCAGCAGCCAAGTCGGTTCCCTCCAAGCTTTCTTT. Translated, it gives CASSQVGSLQAFF.

The chain has TRBV3-1 (or the pseudogene TRBV3-2) and TRBJ2-1, with D possibly being TRBD2 (5 bases). Germline V lookup: CDR1 LGHDT, CDR2 YNNKEL (reference sequence). The CDR3 length is 15 residues. V gave up 1 base and J gave up 4 bases, with 11 bases separating them. This CDR3 is CASSQGGGRYNEQFF. In nucleotides, the CDR3 is TGTGCCAGCAGCCAAGGTGGCGGGCGGTACAATGAGCAGTTCTTC.

The gene calls are TRBV19 and TRBJ2-4, with D tentatively TRBD2 (6 bases). With 5 bases removed from V and 8 bases from J, the gap between germline ends came to 19 bases. The germline V gene encodes CDR1 LNHDA and CDR2 SQIVND (reference sequence). The CDR3 covers 15 residues. CDR3 sequence (DNA): TGTGCCAGTAGTCCAGAAGCCAGGGAGGTAGACATTCAGTACTTC. Translation gives CASSPEAREVDIQYF.

The chain carries TRBV4-1 and TRBJ2-7; 11 nucleotides line up with TRBD2. The germline V gene has CDR1 MGHRA and CDR2 YSYEKL. The CDR3 is made up of 16 amino acids. After removal of 1 base from V and 7 bases from J, the junction contained 9 bases not matched to a gene. CDR3 coding DNA: TGCGCCAGCAGCCAAGCTTGGTTAGCGGGAGGGCGGGAGCAGTACTTC. It encodes CASSQAWLAGGREQYF.

The rearrangement links TRBV6-5 to TRBJ2-7; D gene unclear. With 2 bases removed from V and 3 bases from J, the gap between germline ends came to 8 bases. This CDR3 contains 13 residues. The germline CDR1 and CDR2 sequences are MNHEY and SVGAGI. The CDR3 bases are TGTGCCAGCAGTTACGGACCGAACTACGAGCAGTACTTC. Translating gives CASSYGPNYEQYF.